What follows are 26 T cell receptor beta chains derived from one specimen sequenced in a study of blood T cell repertoires in COVID-19. The data were produced by immunoSEQ multiplex PCR, yet TCRdb's version contains in-frame clones alone and is incomplete. The table includes about 88,000 clones, approximately 90% detected once. Sequencing was performed on peripheral blood. Every receptor here comes from a woman aged 55-70 years with COVID-19, enrolled during active disease.

The chain recombines TRBV7-8 with TRBJ2-5, with D possibly being TRBD2 (5 bases). Looked up from germline, CDR1 is SGHVS and CDR2 is FQNEAQ. V was pared by 2 bases and J by 7 bases, with 17 bases between. The CDR3 covers 15 residues. The CDR3 DNA reads TGTGCCAGCAGCTTAACTGCGGGCCGCTGGGGGACCCAGTACTTC. It is translated as CASSLTAGRWGTQYF.

The chain is built from TRBV11-2 and TRBJ2-6, with D maybe TRBD1 (5 bases). CDR1 and CDR2 (germline): SGHAT, FQNNGV. Trimming took 2 bases from V and 4 from J, leaving 6 bases between them. There are 14 residues in the CDR3. CDR3 region: CASSLRQGANVLTF. The DNA for the CDR3 is TGTGCCAGCAGCTTAAGACAGGGGGCCAACGTCCTGACTTTC.

The chain uses TRBV6-6 and TRBJ1-4, with a weak D call TRBD1 (6 bases). This CDR3 has 14 residues. V was shortened by 6 bases and J by 5 bases, with 13 bases between the two germline ends. Per the germline V gene, CDR1 is MNHNY and CDR2 is SVGAGI (reference sequence). CDR3 coding DNA: TGTGCCAGCAGACCCCAGGGGAAGAATGAAAAACTGTTTTTT. Protein product: CASRPQGKNEKLFF.

The rearrangement joins TRBV6-2 or TRBV6-3 to TRBJ2-1, with TRBD2 as a possible D gene (7 bases). V lost 5 bases, J lost 5 bases, and 22 bases lay in between. The CDR3 contains 17 residues. From germline, CDR1 is MNHEY and CDR2 SVGEGT. The CDR3: CASSDFLLAGADNEQFF. CDR3 bases: TGTGCCAGCAGTGACTTCCTCCTGGCGGGGGCCGACAATGAGCAGTTCTTC.

This clone was recorded only once. The chain couples TRBV7-8 to TRBJ2-7; D may be TRBD1 (7 bases). The ends were cut back, 5 bases at V and 3 bases at J, with 17 bases in the middle. Germline loops: CDR1 SGHVS, CDR2 FQNEAQ. The CDR3 contains 15 residues. This CDR3 is CASSPRGGGLYEQYF. CDR3 coding DNA: TGTGCCAGCAGCCCGAGAGGAGGGGGCCTCTACGAGCAGTACTTC.

CDR3 coding DNA: TGCGCCAGCAGCTGGGGACTAGCAGGTGGCAATGAGCAGTTCTTC. This encodes CASSWGLAGGNEQFF. The chain combines TRBV5-1 with TRBJ2-1; 9 bases are shared with TRBD2. V shed 3 bases, J shed 6 bases, and the junction held 7 bases outside the gene matches. Germline CDR1 SGHRS, CDR2 YFSETQ. This CDR3 contains 15 residues.

CDR3 region: CASSPGGTSGYNEQFF. Here the CDR3 DNA reads TGTGCCAGCAGCCCCGGAGGGACTAGCGGTTACAATGAGCAGTTCTTC. The chain couples TRBV5-5 to TRBJ2-1; 11 positions agree with TRBD2. CDR1 and CDR2 (germline): SGHKS, YYEKEE (reference sequence). After removal of 4 bases from V and 4 bases from J, the junction contained 7 bases not matched to a gene. The CDR3 totals 16 residues. The whole variable domain, filled in from reference TRBV5-5 and TRBJ2-1, reads DAGVTQSPTHLIKTRGQQVTLRCSPISGHKSVSWYQQVLGQGPQFIFQYYEKEERGRGNFPDRFSARQFPNYSSELNVNALLLGDSALYLCASSPGGTSGYNEQFFGPGTRLTVL.

The chain is built from TRBV11-3 and TRBJ2-2; possible D gene TRBD2, 6 bases. There are 17 residues in the CDR3. Trimming stripped 0 bases from V and 4 bases from J, with 15 bases between. Per germline, CDR1 SGHNT and CDR2 YENEEA. The CDR3 region has the DNA TGTGCCAGCAGCTTAGATACTAGTAGGGGAGGCACCGGGGAGCTGTTTTTT. Its translation: CASSLDTSRGGTGELFF. Full variable domain (missing parts from reference TRBV11-3 and TRBJ2-2): EAGVVQSPRYKIIEKKQPVAFWCNPISGHNTLYWYLQNLGQGPELLIRYENEEAVDDSQLPKDRFSAERLKGVDSTLKIQPAELGDSAVYLCASSLDTSRGGTGELFFGEGSRLTVL.

The chain couples TRBV27 to TRBJ1-3; the D gene is possibly TRBD1 (6 bases). The CDR3 spans 15 residues. Germline V CDR1 and CDR2: MNHEY, SMNVEV (reference sequence). The V end was cut by 6 bases, the J end by 3 bases, with 15 bases between. The CDR3 nucleotides read TGTGCCAGCAGGCGCGCAGGGACAAATGGAAACACCATATATTTT. Residues: CASRRAGTNGNTIYF.

CDR3 in amino acids: CASSQDYQGAWGYTF. CDR3 DNA sequence: TGTGCCAGCAGCCAAGATTATCAGGGGGCTTGGGGCTACACCTTC. This chain uses TRBV3-1 (or the pseudogene TRBV3-2) with TRBJ1-2, with 8 bases identical to TRBD1. Germline trimming cut 0 bases from V and 8 bases from J; bases unmatched to any gene: 8. The CDR3 length is 15 residues. Germline CDR1 reads LGHDT; CDR2 reads YNNKEL (reference sequence).

V usage is TRBV7-8 and J usage is TRBJ2-3, with D maybe TRBD1 (6 bases). The CDR3 has 15 residues. Germline-derived CDR1 and CDR2 are SGHVS and FQNEAQ. Trimming left V 1 base short and J 4 bases short, with 12 bases between. CDR3 amino acids: CASSLVAGVADTQYF. DNA of the CDR3: TGTGCCAGCAGCTTAGTGGCAGGGGTGGCAGATACGCAGTATTTT.

This clone was seen only once. The chain joins TRBV4-1 to TRBJ2-7; a weak D match, TRBD1 (6 bases). The CDR3 sequence is 16 residues long. The germline V gene has CDR1 MGHRA and CDR2 YSYEKL. V was cut by 0 bases and J by 3 bases, with 15 bases left in between. The CDR3 loop is CASSQDLGQIIYEQYF. CDR3 in DNA: TGCGCCAGCAGCCAAGATCTTGGACAGATAATCTACGAGCAGTACTTC.

This chain uses TRBV5-6 with TRBJ1-2, with no clear D. Germline V CDR1 and CDR2: SGHDT, YYEEEE. The V end was cut by 2 bases, the J end by 5 bases, with 16 bases between. The CDR3 covers 15 residues. This CDR3 is CASSFEGTEPYGYTF. The CDR3 nucleotides read TGTGCCAGCAGCTTTGAGGGAACGGAGCCGTATGGCTACACCTTC. Based on the CDR3 plus reference TRBV5-6 and TRBJ1-2, the full variable domain is DAGVTQSPTHLIKTRGQQVTLRCSPKSGHDTVSWYQQALGQGPQFIFQYYEEEERQRGNFPDRFSGHQFPNYSSELNVNALLLGDSALYLCASSFEGTEPYGYTFGSGTRLTVV.

V and J are TRBV4-1 and TRBJ2-3; D is unresolved. Germline V gene lookup returns CDR1 MGHRA and CDR2 YSYEKL. Between the trimmed V and J ends, which lost 2 bases and 11 bases, there was a span of 17 bases. This CDR3 comprises 14 residues. The CDR3 bases are TGCGCCAGCAGCCAATTCCCACCCCCCAGAAGGCAGTATTTT. Its translation is CASSQFPPPRRQYF.

The chain employs TRBV4-1 and TRBJ2-3, with TRBD1 matching over 8 bases. CDR3 length equals 14 residues. CDR1 is MGHRA, CDR2 YSYEKL, per germline. V shed 6 bases, J shed 1 base, and the junction held 3 bases outside the gene matches. The CDR3 bases are TGCGCCAGCAGGCGGGGACAGGGCACAGATACGCAGTATTTT. It translates to CASRRGQGTDTQYF.

The rearrangement joins TRBV15 to TRBJ1-1; unclear D gene. The V end was cut by 1 base, the J end by 10 bases, with 10 bases between. The germline V gene has CDR1 LNHNV and CDR2 YYDKDF (reference sequence). CDR3 size: 12 residues. The CDR3, as DNA: TGTGCCACCAGCAGAGGGTGGGAGGCAGCTTTCTTT. Residues: CATSRGWEAAFF.

This chain uses TRBV3-1 (or the pseudogene TRBV3-2) with TRBJ1-6; D might be TRBD1 (5 bases). Germline assignment: CDR1 LGHDT and CDR2 YNNKEL (reference sequence). Trimming took 1 base from V and 4 from J, leaving 14 bases between them. The length of the CDR3 is 17 residues. CDR3 coding DNA: TGTGCCAGCAGCCAAGGGCTAGGGGCCCGTTATAATTCACCCCTCCACTTT. The encoded protein is CASSQGLGARYNSPLHF.

The chain links TRBV7-6 to TRBJ1-2; 10 nucleotides match TRBD1. The junction had 10 bases not matched to a gene; V was cut back by 5 bases and J by 4 bases. The CDR3 has 16 residues. CDR1 and CDR2 from the germline V gene are SGHVS and FNYEAQ. The DNA for the CDR3 is TGTGCCAGCAGCCAGGGACAGGGGAGTAGTGGCTATGGCTACACCTTC. Protein sequence: CASSQGQGSSGYGYTF.

This chain connects TRBV29-1 to TRBJ2-7, with a tentative D call TRBD2 (6 bases). The germline V gene encodes CDR1 SQVTM and CDR2 ANQGSEA. This CDR3 contains 12 residues. The V and J ends lost 4 bases and 6 bases respectively, with 13 bases between them. The CDR3 DNA reads TGCAGCGTTGCCCCCGGGACTTTCGAGCAGTACTTC. This gives the protein CSVAPGTFEQYF.

This chain joins TRBV6-2 or TRBV6-3 and TRBJ1-6, with no clear D. This CDR3 is built from 15 residues. Trimming cost V 5 bases and J 9 bases, with 17 bases left between them. Germline V gene data show CDR1 as MNHEY and CDR2 as SVGEGT. The CDR3 bases are TGTGCCAGCAGTCCACTTGCCGGAGGCCTTTCACCCCTCCACTTT. Protein: CASSPLAGGLSPLHF.

The chain joins TRBV9 to TRBJ1-2; D perhaps matches TRBD1 (6 bases). The germline CDR1 and CDR2 sequences are SGDLS and YYNGEE. Trimming shortened V by 3 bases and J by 7 bases, and 13 bases separated the two germline ends. The CDR3 runs to 13 residues. Written as DNA, the CDR3 is TGTGCCAGCAGCGCGGACAGCTGGGTTGGCTACACCTTC. This translates into CASSADSWVGYTF.

The CDR3 reads CASSSGGFGQNEKLFF. As DNA, the CDR3 is TGTGCCAGCAGCTCAGGAGGTTTCGGGCAAAATGAAAAACTGTTTTTT. This chain joins TRBV11-2 and TRBJ1-4; unclear D gene. CDR3 length equals 16 residues. V lost 4 bases and J 5 bases, leaving 17 bases between the germline ends. Germline V gives CDR1 SGHAT, CDR2 FQNNGV.

The V and J genes are TRBV4-2 and TRBJ2-7, with D perhaps TRBD1 (5 bases). V was pared by 3 bases and J by 2 bases, with 17 bases between. CDR3 length equals 16 residues. CDR1 is LGHNA, CDR2 YNFKEQ, per germline. The CDR3 sequence: CASSQGADIGPYEQYF. The DNA for the CDR3 is TGTGCCAGCAGCCAGGGTGCGGACATCGGCCCCTACGAGCAGTACTTC.

This rearrangement joins TRBV14 to TRBJ2-1, with a weak D call TRBD1 (6 bases). The germline V and J ends were trimmed by 3 bases and 0 bases, with 12 bases remaining between them. CDR3 length equals 16 residues. Germline V gene data show CDR1 as SGHDN and CDR2 as FVKESK. Here the CDR3 reads CASSHLRTASYNEQFF. CDR3 sequence (DNA): TGTGCCAGCAGCCACCTCCGGACAGCCTCCTACAATGAGCAGTTCTTC.

The chain carries TRBV27 and TRBJ1-1, with a possible D match to TRBD1 (5 bases). Germline V CDR1 and CDR2: MNHEY, SMNVEV (reference sequence). The CDR3 has 14 amino acids. Trimming pared 3 bases from V and 4 bases from J, leaving 12 bases between. The CDR3 DNA is TGTGCCAGCAGTTTCGAGAAAAGGGGCACTGAAGCTTTCTTT. It specifies CASSFEKRGTEAFF.

The V and J genes are TRBV30 and TRBJ1-1; D may be TRBD1 (6 bases). Germline-derived CDR1 and CDR2 are GTSNPN and SVGIG (reference sequence). With 3 bases removed from V and 8 bases from J, the gap between germline ends came to 16 bases. CDR3 size: 13 residues. DNA for the CDR3: TGTGCCTGGAGAGGGGGACCCTCTTGGGAAGCTTTCTTT. Amino acid sequence: CAWRGGPSWEAFF.